This paragraph covers one T cell receptor beta chain sequence. Its antigen remains undetermined. No base-level quality is on record; no much larger clone is a single base apart. The data originate from a study of CD8+ T cells in alopecia areata (dated by TCRdb to about 2018). With respect to the entire study: Treated patients were enrolled in an open-label pilot trial of oral tofacitinib, 5 to 10 mg twice daily, for moderate-to-severe alopecia areata. Patients stayed on tofacitinib for 6 to 18 months and then had 6 months of follow-up off drug so that delayed response and recurrence could be assessed. Disease severity in treated patients was measured with the SALT score, which quantifies the percentage of affected scalp surface area. To study T cell clonal expansion in alopecia areata, the researchers applied high-throughput TCRbeta sequencing to both the C3H/HeJ mouse model and human patients. On the human side, TCRbeta sequencing was run on scalp tissue and on sorted CD4+ and CD8+ peripheral blood T cells from healthy controls and from alopecia areata patients with either patchy or totalis/universalis disease. Tofacitinib-treated patients had biopsies at baseline and at 4 and 24 weeks of treatment, with a later scalp biopsy in several patients. Scalp clonality was compared across normal scalp (n=4), patchy alopecia areata scalp (n=8), and alopecia totalis/universalis scalp (n=8). RNA was extracted with the PAXgene miRNA kit for fixed scalp, the miRNeasy kit for PBMCs, and the RNeasy kit for mouse skin. immunoSEQ multiplex PCR using 35 Vbeta forward primers and 13 Jbeta reverse primers was used to amplify TCRbeta CDR3 regions. What the study reported, not specific to this receptor: Shared TCR sequences between patients were less evident than in mice, which may be partly attributable to HLA diversity in the patient population. Many expanded lesional clones persisted in scalp and blood during tofacitinib treatment, which may partly explain relapse after stopping treatment. With tofacitinib, both scalp clonality and the number of expanded CD8+ clones among the top 100 scalp clones went down significantly. Because the treated cohort was small and had just a single nonresponder, larger studies are needed to establish links between baseline CD8+ expansion and response. Scalp TCR repertoire analysis is complicated because resident alphabeta T cells in normal human skin are also sequenced, whereas mouse skin is dominated by gammadelta T cells. Compared with normal scalp, lesional scalp, particularly in alopecia totalis/universalis, had higher clonality and more expanded CD8+ clones, which suggests antigenic drive.

Reading the label with the study, this specimen's time point is: roughly 27 days on oral tofacitinib. In the paper's terms, the treatment or condition label means: oral pan-JAK inhibitor, 5-10 mg twice daily. Lesional scalp punch biopsies and peripheral blood were collected from alopecia areata patients. PBMCs were separated by density centrifugation and stained for CD3, CD4 and CD8, after which CD4+ and CD8+ T cells were sorted on a FACSAria. The library was made by the immunoSEQ multiplex PCR assay. To provide template for TCR sequencing, every sample had RNA extracted and reverse transcribed into cDNA. SuperScript III was used to make first-strand cDNA, primed with a 2:1 mix of oligo-dT and random hexamers. Amplification bias was assessed with a synthetic immune receptor repertoire, and residual bias was removed computationally. Processing in the source paper ran as follows. Raw reads were preprocessed for error removal, and CDR3 was defined according to IMGT conventions as running from the conserved cysteine to phenylalanine. Clonality was calculated as 1 minus Shannon entropy normalized by log2 of the number of productive unique TCRs. Whether each scalp clone was CD4 or CD8 was inferred by checking scalp TCRbeta sequences against the CD4 and CD8 repertoires from sorted blood. The table was pulled from immuneACCESS by TCRdb, which kept in-frame rearrangements only. Such tables lose some clones; where checked, under half of the loss comes from unresolved V genes, and the rest has no known cause. That table furnishes V, J and clone size, whereas the DNA furnished D and trimming. Counted in this sample were 150,000 or so clones; 85% to 90% of them appeared once. In total, the top ten clones hold over 10% of the sample.

Taken from the germline V gene, the CDR1 and CDR2 loops are SNHLY and FYNNEI. V loses 1 base, J loses 0 bases, and the germline ends lie 7 bases apart. The CDR3 runs 15 residues from the cysteine to the phenylalanine. Only the CDR3 DNA is retained, 45 bases long and in frame from the first base. The specimen comprised CD8+ T cells sorted from blood, sampled at week 4, from a patient treated with tofacitinib. This TCR was recovered from a human donor with alopecia areata. This sequence uses TRBV2 and TRBJ2-1, with no D gene named confidently. CDR3 region: CASSEDVGSYNEQFF. The sequenced DNA is TGTGCCAGCAGTGAAGATGTAGGCTCCTACAATGAGCAGTTCTTC.